This is a list of T cell receptor beta chains from one sample in a study of PD-L1 blockade in urothelial cancer. Data came from immunoSEQ multiplex PCR; TCRdb stores just in-frame clones and leaves some out. The table includes tens of thousands of clones, 86% detected once. The specimen was PBMCs, collected around atezolizumab (anti-PD-L1) treatment. These TCRs come from a man aged 60-69 years with urothelial cancer. CDR3s include the opening cysteine and the closing phenylalanine or tryptophan. The D gene is left open where the match is weak. Only some rows state a clone size, as once, few, many or a class for expanded clones.

>TRBV18|TRBJ2-1|-|-
TGTGCCAGCTCACCACCCGACTTGAATGAGCAGTTCTTC
CASSPPDLNEQFF
>TRBV6-1|TRBJ2-3|TRBD2|-
TGTGCCAGCAGTGGACTAGCGGGGGGTAGAACCCGCTTCCATACGCAGTATTTT
CASSGLAGGRTRFHTQYF
>TRBV29-1|TRBJ1-1|TRBD1|-
TGCAGCGTGGTTAAGACAGGGGAGAACACTGAAGCTTTCTTT
CSVVKTGENTEAFF
>TRBV5-1|TRBJ2-2|TRBD1|-
TGCGCCAGCAGCTTGTTACAGGGGGGTTACACCGGGGAGCTGTTTTTT
CASSLLQGGYTGELFF
>TRBV5-5|TRBJ1-3|-|-
TGTGCCAGCAGCTTGTCACAGATTGGAAACACCATATATTTT
CASSLSQIGNTIYF
>TRBV27|TRBJ2-1|-|-
TGTGCCAGCAGTTCATCCGGGACTCGCTCCTACAATGAGCAGTTCTTC
CASSSSGTRSYNEQFF
>TRBV2|TRBJ2-3|TRBD2|-
TGTGCCAGCAGTGGGGCGGGGGGGCCCGGAGATACGCAGTATTTT
CASSGAGGPGDTQYF
>TRBV28|TRBJ2-5|TRBD1|-
TGTGCCAGCAGTTCCCGACAGGGTACCTACCAAGAGACCCAGTACTTC
CASSSRQGTYQETQYF
>TRBV28|TRBJ1-2|-|-
TGTGCCAGCAGTTTTGCGGACAGTAACTATGGCTACACCTTC
CASSFADSNYGYTF
>TRBV11-2|TRBJ2-3|-|-
TGTGCCAGCAGCCCCCAGGCAGGTCACACAGATACGCAGTATTTT
CASSPQAGHTDTQYF
>TRBV7-9|TRBJ2-5|-|-
TGTGCCAGCAGCTCCCGGTCTAAAGAGACCCAGTACTTC
CASSSRSKETQYF
>TRBV4-3|TRBJ1-1|TRBD1|-
TGCGCCAGCAGCCCGGGACAGGGGGTGGAGAACACTGAAGCTTTCTTT
CASSPGQGVENTEAFF
>TRBV5-6|TRBJ2-7|TRBD2|-
TGTGCCAGCAGCTTTAGCGGGAGTAGCGACGAGCAGTACTTC
CASSFSGSSDEQYF
>TRBV30|TRBJ1-5|-|-
TGTGCCTGGAGTCAGGGATATAGCAATCAGCCCCAGCATTTT
CAWSQGYSNQPQHF
>TRBV11-2|TRBJ2-7|TRBD1|-
TGTGCCAGCAGCTTTGAACTGGGACAGGGGGATTCCTACGAGCAGTACTTC
CASSFELGQGDSYEQYF
>TRBV6-5|TRBJ1-2|-|-
TGTGCCAGCAGTTACTGGAGGGGTGTCTATGGCTACACCTTC
CASSYWRGVYGYTF
>TRBV14|TRBJ1-3|-|-
TGTGCCAGCAGCCGCGGGGCGGGATCGTCTGGAAACACCATATATTTT
CASSRGAGSSGNTIYF
>TRBV6-6|TRBJ2-1|-|-
TGTGCCAGCATCATGCTGGGCTCGCGCTCCTACAATGAGCAGTTCTTC
CASIMLGSRSYNEQFF
>TRBV5-4|TRBJ2-5|-|-
TGTGCCAGCAGCGCCCAGGGGTACCAAGAGACCCAGTACTTC
CASSAQGYQETQYF
>TRBV5-8|TRBJ1-1|TRBD1|-
TGTGCCAGCAGCAAACCGACAGGGACCTTAATGAACACTGAAGCTTTCTTT
CASSKPTGTLMNTEAFF
>TRBV7-2|TRBJ1-2|-|-
TGTGCCAGCAGCTTATTTCCAGGATACTATGGCTACACCTTC
CASSLFPGYYGYTF
>TRBV7-2|TRBJ2-7|TRBD2|once
TGTGCCAGCAACTTACTAGCGGGAGGTTACGAGCAGTACTTC
CASNLLAGGYEQYF
>TRBV6-5|TRBJ1-3|-|-
TGTGCCAGCAGTTCAACAGTTCCCGGAAACACCATATATTTT
CASSSTVPGNTIYF
>TRBV27|TRBJ2-1|-|-
TGTGCCAGCAGTTTACGAGTTCTGCAGGCGCGGTTCTTC
CASSLRVLQARFF
>TRBV5-1|TRBJ1-3|TRBD1|-
TGCGCCAGCAGCTTGGTGGGACAGGGTACCCTCGGGAACACCATATATTTT
CASSLVGQGTLGNTIYF
>TRBV7-9|TRBJ1-4|TRBD1|-
TGTGCCAGCAGCCCCCGTGGGGACAGGGCAGGCGAAAAACTGTTTTTT
CASSPRGDRAGEKLFF
>TRBV7-9|TRBJ1-1|-|-
TGTGCCAGCAGCTCCTACTCCGCTGAAGCTTTCTTT
CASSSYSAEAFF
>TRBV4-1|TRBJ1-6|-|-
TGCGCCAGCAGCCCCACCCACCTGGTCGGGAATAATTCACCCCTCCACTTT
CASSPTHLVGNNSPLHF
>TRBV30|TRBJ1-4|TRBD1|-
TGTGCCTGGAGTCCGGGACAGAGACCAACTAATGAAAAACTGTTTTTT
CAWSPGQRPTNEKLFF
>TRBV5-4|TRBJ1-1|-|-
TGTGCCAGCAGCTTGGCGGGGGGGGTAATTCACACTGAAGCTTTCTTT
CASSLAGGVIHTEAFF
>TRBV7-6|TRBJ2-2|TRBD2|-
TGTGCCAGCAGCTTACTAGCGGTCACCGGGGAGCTGTTTTTT
CASSLLAVTGELFF
>TRBV19|TRBJ2-7|-|-
TGTGCCAGTCTCCGGGACACCTCCTACGAGCAGTACTTC
CASLRDTSYEQYF
>TRBV5-1|TRBJ2-7|TRBD2|-
TGCGCCAGCAGCTTAACTAGCGACTCCTACGAGCAGTACTTC
CASSLTSDSYEQYF
>TRBV19|TRBJ1-1|TRBD1|-
TGTGCCACCCAGGGACAGGGGAACACTGAAGCTTTCTTT
CATQGQGNTEAFF
>TRBV5-1|TRBJ2-7|-|-
TGCGCCAGCAGCTTGGATTGGGACAATTCGGAGCAGTACTTC
CASSLDWDNSEQYF
>TRBV6-5|TRBJ1-5|-|-
TGTGCCAGCAGTTACTCGACAGCAAATCAGCCCCAGCATTTT
CASSYSTANQPQHF